Listed here are 26 T cell receptor beta chains from one sample, sequenced in a study of molecular identifiers for immune sequencing clone quantification. Each CDR3 protein gets one entry after TCRdb re-called the PCR reads with MiXCR. Of about 640,000 distinct CDR3 sequences listed, roughly 21% are singletons. Sequenced input: naive CD8+ T cells from blood, with Jurkat cell RNA spiked in. Subset in this sample: FACS-sorted CD8+CD4-CCR7+CD45RA+ naive T cells. The receptors shown here come from a human donor in good health. Some libraries in this study had Jurkat cell RNA spiked in.

On this clonotype: Germline is not matched at one junction end, which may reflect a read error. V usage is TRBV2 and J usage is TRBJ2-3; 7 bases align to TRBD1. CDR1 is SNHLY and CDR2 is FYNNEI in the germline V gene. The CDR3 has 15 amino acids. CDR3: CASSEAIGGWDTRYF. The CDR3 DNA reads TGTGCCAGCAGTGAAGCCATAGGGGGCTGGGATACGCGGTATTTT.

This clonotype was seen at least ten times. The J gene is TRBJ2-3, the V gene TRBV9, with 11 positions matching TRBD2. Germline V CDR1 and CDR2: SGDLS, YYNGEE. The CDR3 covers 18 residues. V was clipped by 4 bases and J by 1 base; unmatched bases: 11. CDR3 sequence reads: CASSTAGTSGGRTDTQYF. In DNA form, the CDR3 reads TGTGCCAGCAGCACAGCTGGCACTAGCGGGGGTCGCACAGATACGCAGTATTTT.

This clonotype occurred many times. V gene TRBV30 combines with J gene TRBJ1-5; D unresolved. With 1 base removed from V and 0 bases from J, the gap between germline ends came to 7 bases. CDR3 size: 14 residues. Germline V gene lookup returns CDR1 GTSNPN and CDR2 SVGIG (reference sequence). The CDR3 here is CAWSAGYSNQPQHF. Written as DNA, the CDR3 is TGTGCCTGGAGTGCAGGATATAGCAATCAGCCCCAGCATTTT.

This clonotype was seen ten or more times. The rearrangement joins TRBV7-9 to TRBJ1-2; D gene unclear. Trimming removed 5 bases at V and 6 bases at J, with 13 bases between. The CDR3 runs to 13 residues. Germline-derived CDR1 and CDR2 are SEHNR and FQNEAQ (reference sequence). The CDR3 here is CASSHGRDHGYTF. For the CDR3, the DNA is TGTGCCAGCAGCCATGGACGGGATCATGGCTACACCTTC.

This clonotype was seen ten or more times. This CDR3 is CASSIGDRGRSPLHF. CDR3 DNA: TGTGCCAGTAGTATCGGGGACAGGGGGCGATCACCCCTCCACTTT. This chain joins TRBV19 and TRBJ1-6, with 12 positions matching TRBD1. Germline CDR1 LNHDA, CDR2 SQIVND (reference sequence). The CDR3 sequence is 15 residues long. Unmatched junction bases numbered 4, after V lost 3 bases and J lost 10 bases.

Many counts were recorded for this clonotype. This chain links TRBV4-1 with TRBJ2-3; 7 bases align to TRBD1. The V gene end was trimmed by 2 bases and the J gene end by 6 bases; junction bases not matched to a gene: 2. Looked up from germline, CDR1 is MGHRA and CDR2 is YSYEKL. The CDR3 runs to 13 residues. In DNA form, the CDR3 reads TGCGCCAGCAGCCAACAACAGGGGGATACGCAGTATTTT. This translates into CASSQQQGDTQYF.

Concerning this clonotype itself: A much larger clone differs by one base, so this may be a read error. The chain employs TRBV28 and TRBJ2-5; D is ambiguous. The CDR3 has 18 amino acids. The germline V gene encodes CDR1 MDHEN and CDR2 SYDVKM. This CDR3 is CAGSLVVESDENQETQYF. CDR3 DNA: TGTGCCGGCAGTTTAGTCGTGGAGTCGGACGAAAACCAAGAGACCCAGTACTTC.

The V gene is TRBV20-1, the J gene TRBJ1-3, with D possibly being TRBD1 (6 bases). The CDR3 loop spans 13 amino acids. Germline values: CDR1 DFQATT, CDR2 SNEGSKA (reference sequence). V lost 7 bases and J lost 2, with 12 bases in between. CDR3 in DNA: TGCAGTGTACTACAGGGCCCTGGAAACACCATATATTTT. Its protein is CSVLQGPGNTIYF.

As regards this clonotype: A much larger clone is a single base away; this may be a read error. The V and J genes are TRBV11-2 and TRBJ2-7; TRBD1 is a possible D gene (6 bases). V lost 4 bases to trimming and J lost 2 bases, with 6 bases between them. CDR1 and CDR2 (germline): SGHAT, FQNNGV. This CDR3 has 12 residues. The CDR3 loop is CASSWDTYEQYF. The CDR3 bases are TGTGCCAGCAGCTGGGACACCTACGAGCAGTACTTC.

This chain uses TRBV29-1 with TRBJ2-7; 8 nucleotides match TRBD1. Germline trimming cut 1 base from V and 4 bases from J; bases unmatched to any gene: 9. CDR3 size: 15 residues. Per germline, CDR1 SQVTM and CDR2 ANQGSEA. DNA for the CDR3: TGCAGCGTTGAAGGGGGTGGGCAGGGGGCATACGAGCAGTACTTC. Its translation is CSVEGGGQGAYEQYF.

This clonotype was seen at least ten times. The chain recombines TRBV27 with TRBJ1-5; D remains unclear. This CDR3 is 13 amino acids long. Germline CDR1 is MNHEY and CDR2 is SMNVEV (reference sequence). Trimming took 3 bases from V and 6 from J, leaving 9 bases between them. Here the CDR3 DNA reads TGTGCCAGCAGTTTCGCGGGTTTTCAGCCCCAGCATTTT. It codes for CASSFAGFQPQHF.

This clonotype was seen a handful of times. This chain uses TRBV7-6 with TRBJ2-2, with 11 positions matching TRBD1. Germline values: CDR1 SGHVS, CDR2 FNYEAQ. The J segment lost 6 bases and the V segment lost 2 bases, leaving 11 bases of the junction unmatched. There are 18 residues in the CDR3. The CDR3, as DNA: TGTGCCAGCAGCTTAACAGGACAGGGGGCCGGGATTTCCGGGGAGCTGTTTTTT. This gives the protein CASSLTGQGAGISGELFF.

This clonotype was recorded at least ten times. This chain links TRBV15 with TRBJ2-7; no reliable D call. Germline V gene sequence: CDR1 LNHNV, CDR2 YYDKDF (reference sequence). Between the trimmed V and J ends, which lost 1 base and 2 bases, there was a span of 6 bases. The CDR3 runs to 13 residues. CDR3: CATSRADPYEQYF. CDR3 nucleotide sequence: TGTGCCACCAGCAGAGCCGACCCCTACGAGCAGTACTTC.

This clonotype was detected many times. The V gene is TRBV7-9, the J gene TRBJ2-7; D is undetermined. This CDR3 has 12 amino acids. In germline, CDR1 is SEHNR, CDR2 FQNEAQ (reference sequence). The V gene lost 1 base and the J gene lost 6 bases, with 7 bases spanning the gap. CDR3 DNA sequence: TGTGCCAGCAGCTTAGTGACGACCGAGCAGTACTTC. Protein: CASSLVTTEQYF.

This clonotype was detected many times. The chain uses TRBV7-9 and TRBJ1-3; D uncertain. Trimming removed 2 bases from V and 8 bases from J, with 16 bases in between. The CDR3 runs to 15 residues. CDR1 is SEHNR, CDR2 FQNEAQ, per germline (reference sequence). The CDR3, as DNA: TGTGCCAGCAGCTTAAGCCAGGAGGAGGTGTACACCATATATTTT. This codes for CASSLSQEEVYTIYF.

The table lists this clonotype with many counts. J is TRBJ2-7 and V is TRBV11-2; D unresolved. Germline V lookup: CDR1 SGHAT, CDR2 FQNNGV. This CDR3 comprises 13 residues. The germline V and J ends were trimmed by 2 bases and 7 bases, with 12 bases remaining between them. The CDR3 is CASSLTRHGEQYF. For the CDR3, the DNA is TGTGCCAGCAGCTTAACACGGCACGGTGAGCAGTACTTC.

Ten or more counts support this clonotype. This chain connects TRBV9 to TRBJ2-3; D unclear. CDR3 size: 11 residues. Germline loops: CDR1 SGDLS, CDR2 YYNGEE. Trimming stripped 4 bases from V and 6 bases from J, with 6 bases between. CDR3: CASSSWDTQYF. DNA for the CDR3: TGTGCCAGCAGCTCATGGGATACGCAGTATTTT.

This clonotype was seen repeatedly, ten times or more. This chain uses TRBV6-2 or TRBV6-3 with TRBJ2-4; D not resolved. Germline CDR1 is MNHEY and CDR2 is SVGEGT. Trimming removed 5 bases from V and 6 bases from J, with 8 bases in between. CDR3 length: 12 residues. The CDR3 bases are TGTGCCAGCAGTAAATACGGAAACATTCAGTACTTC. Residues: CASSKYGNIQYF.

This clonotype was detected only a few times. The rearrangement links TRBV14 to TRBJ2-7; either TRBD1 or TRBD2 may fit D (5 bases each). With 5 bases removed from V and 6 bases from J, the gap between germline ends came to 14 bases. The CDR3 consists of 13 residues. The germline V gene has CDR1 SGHDN and CDR2 FVKESK. The CDR3 DNA reads TGTGCCAGCAGCTCTCTTACTAGGGGCGAGCAGTACTTC. Encoded protein: CASSSLTRGEQYF.

This clonotype was found many times. The chain uses TRBV14 and TRBJ2-6; weak D call: TRBD1 (6 bases). Trimming removed 1 base at V and 2 bases at J, with 6 bases between. CDR3 length equals 15 residues. Germline CDR1 is SGHDN and CDR2 is FVKESK. The CDR3 loop is CASSQAGAGANVLTF. The CDR3 DNA follows: TGTGCCAGCAGCCAAGCAGGGGCTGGGGCCAACGTCCTGACTTTC.

In its sample, this clonotype was seen a few times. The rearrangement joins TRBV19 to TRBJ2-1; possible D gene TRBD2, 5 bases. Trimming took off 3 bases at V and 6 bases at J, with 12 bases between the two ends. The germline V gene has CDR1 LNHDA and CDR2 SQIVND (reference sequence). The CDR3 is 14 amino acids. The CDR3 nucleotides read TGTGCCAGTAGTATCCCCCCTAGCCCCAATGAGCAGTTCTTC. Translation gives CASSIPPSPNEQFF.

With respect to this clonotype: This may be a read error, as it is one base from a much larger clone. The J gene is TRBJ2-6, the V gene TRBV19, with D maybe TRBD2 (6 bases). Germline V lookup: CDR1 LNHDA, CDR2 SQIVND (reference sequence). Between the trimmed V and J ends, which lost 8 bases and 2 bases, there was a span of 13 bases. This CDR3 is 15 amino acids long. CDR3 nucleotides: TGTGCCAGTGGTCTGGGAGGAGCTGGGGCCAACGTCCTGACTTTC. Its translation: CASGLGGAGANVLTF.

This clonotype came up many times. The J gene is TRBJ2-2, the V gene TRBV9; D gene uncertain. Trimming shortened V by 6 bases and J by 3 bases, and 12 bases separated the two germline ends. CDR3 length equals 14 residues. The germline gives CDR1 SGDLS, CDR2 YYNGEE. The CDR3 region is CASNEGKHTGELFF. DNA of the CDR3: TGTGCCAGCAACGAAGGGAAGCACACCGGGGAGCTGTTTTTT.

This clonotype was seen just once. A read error may be the cause here, since a much bigger clone is one base away. V and J are TRBV7-9 and TRBJ1-5, with D perhaps matching TRBD1 (6 bases). CDR3 size: 15 residues. Germline CDR1 is SEHNR and CDR2 is FQNEAQ (reference sequence). This chain's CDR3 is CASSPHGGGDQSQHF. The CDR3 nucleotides read TGTGCCAGCAGCCCCCATGGGGGCGGCGATCAGTCCCAGCATTTT.

This clonotype was picked up many times. The gene calls are TRBV6-2 or TRBV6-3 and TRBJ1-1; D is ambiguous. V was shortened by 1 base and J by 1 base, with 7 bases between the two germline ends. CDR3 length equals 14 residues. CDR1 and CDR2 from the germline V gene are MNHEY and SVGEGT. CDR3 DNA: TGTGCCAGCAGTTACTGGCCAGCGAACACTGAAGCTTTCTTT. Its protein product is CASSYWPANTEAFF.

In its sample, this clonotype was seen many times. The chain has TRBV12-3 or TRBV12-4 and TRBJ2-3; TRBD2 matches 16 bases. Trimming took 6 bases from V and 1 from J; bases not matched to a gene: 7. The CDR3 has 18 residues. The CDR3 is CASSLGLAGGPGTDTQYF. CDR3 DNA: TGTGCCAGCAGCCTGGGACTAGCGGGAGGGCCGGGCACAGATACGCAGTATTTT.